Listed here are 17 T cell receptor beta chains from one sample, sequenced in a study of blood T cell repertoires in COVID-19. The method was immunoSEQ multiplex PCR; TCRdb's version includes in-frame clones alone and lacks a portion of them. The data show approximately 200,000 clones, 87% seen once. The material sequenced was PBMCs or T cells enriched from blood (not recorded which). Source of these receptors: a woman aged 25 to 39 who had recovered from COVID-19.

The chain employs TRBV18 and TRBJ1-3; the D is unclear. Germline CDR1 is KGHSH and CDR2 is LQKENI. V dropped 6 bases and J dropped 2 bases, with 14 bases sitting between them. CDR3 length: 15 residues. CDR3 region: CASSAGTTTGNTIYF. DNA of the CDR3: TGTGCCAGCTCCGCCGGTACTACTACTGGAAACACCATATATTTT.

This sequence joins TRBV19 and TRBJ1-1; D gene uncertain. The CDR3 contains 15 residues. Germline CDR1 is LNHDA and CDR2 is SQIVND (reference sequence). Trimming removed 0 bases from V and 0 bases from J, with 8 bases in between. This CDR3 is CASSIEEGMNTEAFF. The CDR3, as DNA: TGTGCCAGTAGTATAGAAGAGGGCATGAACACTGAAGCTTTCTTT.

The V and J genes are TRBV6-5 and TRBJ2-7; D is uncertain. V was cut by 10 bases and J by 1 base, with 11 bases left in between. In germline, CDR1 is MNHEY, CDR2 SVGAGI. This CDR3 has 12 amino acids. The CDR3 DNA reads as TGTGCCACAGACAAAACGTCCTACGAGCAGTACTTC. As protein: CATDKTSYEQYF.

This clone was detected ten times or more. This specimen includes other DNA sequences encoding the same CDR3. The CDR3 sequence: CATSRGTGGRNQPQHF. CDR3 in DNA: TGTGCCACCAGCAGAGGGACAGGGGGCAGGAATCAGCCCCAGCATTTT. This chain links TRBV15 with TRBJ1-5; 11 nucleotides match TRBD1. Germline V gene sequence: CDR1 LNHNV, CDR2 YYDKDF (reference sequence). The CDR3 contains 16 residues. V was clipped by 1 base and J by 4 bases; unmatched bases: 3.

This clone turned up a few times. The chain uses TRBV19 and TRBJ1-3, with a weak D call TRBD1 (5 bases). Between the trimmed V and J ends, which lost 5 bases and 0 bases, there was a span of 8 bases. Germline CDR1 is LNHDA and CDR2 is SQIVND (reference sequence). This CDR3 contains 14 residues. In DNA, the CDR3 is TGTGCCAGTAGTGAGACAGTCTCTGGAAACACCATATATTTT. Encoded protein: CASSETVSGNTIYF.

The chain employs TRBV28 and TRBJ1-2; TRBD1 is a possible D gene (6 bases). This CDR3 is 13 amino acids long. CDR1 is MDHEN, CDR2 SYDVKM, per germline. Trimming stripped 5 bases from V and 8 bases from J, with 15 bases between. The CDR3 loop is CASSLRTEGGYTF. The CDR3 region has the DNA TGTGCCAGCAGTCTGCGGACAGAGGGCGGCTACACCTTC.

This chain links TRBV18 with TRBJ1-1; D is possibly TRBD1 (5 bases). CDR3 size: 15 residues. V was cut by 3 bases and J by 3 bases, with 14 bases left in between. Germline CDR1 KGHSH, CDR2 LQKENI. This CDR3 reads CASSPVDIGDTEAFF. The CDR3 nucleotides are TGTGCCAGCTCACCGGTGGACATTGGGGACACTGAAGCTTTCTTT.

This rearrangement joins TRBV10-3 to TRBJ1-4; 8 nucleotides line up with TRBD1. The trim removed 6 bases at V and 8 bases at J, leaving 8 bases unmatched. Germline CDR1 and CDR2: ENHRY and SYGVKD. The CDR3 is made up of 14 amino acids. The CDR3: CAIRPDRGREKLFF. CDR3 bases: TGTGCCATCAGACCCGACAGGGGACGCGAAAAACTGTTTTTT.

J is TRBJ1-3 and V is TRBV2; the match to TRBD1 covers 8 bases. J was trimmed by 7 bases and V by 5 bases; bases with no gene match: 7. The CDR3 has 14 amino acids. Germline V gives CDR1 SNHLY, CDR2 FYNNEI. The CDR3 DNA sequence: TGTGCCAGCAGTCTCGGACAGGGACTGAACACCATATATTTT. Its protein product is CASSLGQGLNTIYF.

The rearrangement links TRBV5-6 to TRBJ2-1; maybe TRBD1 (6 bases). The CDR3 extends over 15 amino acids. Trimming removed 4 bases at V and 3 bases at J, with 14 bases between. The germline V gene has CDR1 SGHDT and CDR2 YYEEEE. Here the CDR3 DNA reads TGTGCCAGCAGCCCGGACAGAAGAAGCTACAATGAGCAGTTCTTC. This encodes CASSPDRRSYNEQFF.

A few counts support this clone. The V gene is TRBV7-2, the J gene TRBJ2-7, with D possibly TRBD1 on 6 matching bases. The CDR3 loop spans 13 amino acids. Per the germline V gene, CDR1 is SGHTA and CDR2 is FQGNSA. V lost 3 bases and J 4 bases, leaving 10 bases between the germline ends. The CDR3 sequence: CASSLNRVYEQYF. CDR3 coding DNA: TGTGCCAGCAGCTTGAACAGGGTGTACGAGCAGTACTTC.

This clone has just a few counts. An end of the junction differs from the germline gene, which may be a read error. This rearrangement joins TRBV11-2 to TRBJ2-7, with a possible D match to TRBD1 (8 bases). This CDR3 spans 13 amino acids. Germline CDR1 is SGHAT and CDR2 is FQNNGV. CDR3 loop: CATSGTGNYEQYF. Written as DNA, the CDR3 is TGTGCCACCAGCGGGACAGGTAACTACGAGCAGTACTTC.

The rearrangement links TRBV11-3 to TRBJ2-2, with D hard to call. Trimming took 1 base from V and 9 from J, leaving 9 bases between them. This CDR3 is 13 amino acids long. Germline assignment: CDR1 SGHNT and CDR2 YENEEA. This chain's CDR3 is CASSLVFSWELFF. The CDR3 DNA is TGTGCCAGCAGCTTAGTTTTTTCTTGGGAGCTGTTTTTT. The entire variable domain, with the rest obtained from reference TRBV11-3 and TRBJ2-2, is as follows: EAGVVQSPRYKIIEKKQPVAFWCNPISGHNTLYWYLQNLGQGPELLIRYENEEAVDDSQLPKDRFSAERLKGVDSTLKIQPAELGDSAVYLCASSLVFSWELFFGEGSRLTVL.

This chain connects TRBV11-2 to TRBJ1-4; D is unclear. Germline CDR1 is SGHAT and CDR2 is FQNNGV. This CDR3 is 16 amino acids long. V was shortened by 0 bases and J by 0 bases, with 8 bases between the two germline ends. The CDR3 sequence: CASSLDHRATNEKLFF. The CDR3 region has the DNA TGTGCCAGCAGCTTAGACCATAGAGCAACTAATGAAAAACTGTTTTTT.

The genes are TRBV19 and TRBJ1-6; TRBD1 aligns across 10 bases. CDR1 is LNHDA, CDR2 SQIVND, per germline (reference sequence). After removal of 7 bases from V and 8 bases from J, the junction contained 17 bases not matched to a gene. The CDR3 has 18 amino acids. CDR3 region: CASTPVDRGRFVDSPLHF. CDR3 bases: TGTGCCAGTACCCCTGTGGACAGGGGGAGGTTTGTCGATTCACCCCTCCACTTT.

V is TRBV30 and J is TRBJ1-5; D may be TRBD1 (6 bases). V lost 3 bases to trimming and J lost 1 base, with 13 bases between them. CDR3 length: 15 residues. Germline CDR1 and CDR2: GTSNPN and SVGIG (reference sequence). DNA of the CDR3: TGTGCCTGGAGAAGTACAGGGAAAAGCAATCAGCCCCAGCATTTT. The encoded protein is CAWRSTGKSNQPQHF. The full variable domain, rest sourced from reference TRBV30 and TRBJ1-5, is SQTIHQWPATLVQPVGSPLSLECTVEGTSNPNLYWYRQAAGRGLQLLFYSVGIGQISSEVPQNLSASRPQDRQFILSSKKLLLSDSGFYLCAWRSTGKSNQPQHFGDGTRLSIL.

The rearrangement uses TRBV7-9 and TRBJ1-1; 10 bases line up with TRBD1. This CDR3 spans 16 amino acids. The V gene's germline CDR1 is SEHNR and CDR2 FQNEAQ (reference sequence). With V trimmed by 6 bases and J by 1 base, 8 bases remained unmatched. CDR3: CASRRQGARGNTEAFF. The CDR3 coding sequence is TGTGCCAGCAGGAGACAGGGGGCCAGAGGGAACACTGAAGCTTTCTTT.